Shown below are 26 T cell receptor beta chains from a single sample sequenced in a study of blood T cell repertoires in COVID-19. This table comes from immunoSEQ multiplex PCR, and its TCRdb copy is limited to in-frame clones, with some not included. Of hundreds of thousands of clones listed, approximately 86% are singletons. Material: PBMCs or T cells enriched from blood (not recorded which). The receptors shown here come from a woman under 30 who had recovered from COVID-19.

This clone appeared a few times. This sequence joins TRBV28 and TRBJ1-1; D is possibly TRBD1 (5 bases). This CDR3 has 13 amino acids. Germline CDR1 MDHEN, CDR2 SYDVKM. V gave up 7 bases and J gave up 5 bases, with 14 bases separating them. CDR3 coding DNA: TGTGCCAGCATACTCGGGGGTCGGACTGAAGCTTTCTTT. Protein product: CASILGGRTEAFF.

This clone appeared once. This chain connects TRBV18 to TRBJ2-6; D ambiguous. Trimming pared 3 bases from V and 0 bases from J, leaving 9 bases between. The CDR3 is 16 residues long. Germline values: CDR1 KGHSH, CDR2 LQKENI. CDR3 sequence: CASSPLEYSGANVLTF. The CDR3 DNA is TGTGCCAGCTCACCGCTTGAGTACTCTGGGGCCAACGTCCTGACTTTC.

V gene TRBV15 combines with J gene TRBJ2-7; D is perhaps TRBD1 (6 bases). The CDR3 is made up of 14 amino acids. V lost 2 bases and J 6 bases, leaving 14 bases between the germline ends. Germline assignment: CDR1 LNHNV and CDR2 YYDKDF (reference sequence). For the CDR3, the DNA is TGTGCCACCAGCAGAAGGGTGGGGGCTGGCGAGCAGTACTTC. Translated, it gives CATSRRVGAGEQYF. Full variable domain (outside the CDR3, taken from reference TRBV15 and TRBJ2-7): DAMVIQNPRYQVTQFGKPVTLSCSQTLNHNVMYWYQQKSSQAPKLLFHYYDKDFNNEADTPDNFQSRRPNTSFCFLDIRSPGLGDTAMYLCATSRRVGAGEQYFGPGTRLTVT.

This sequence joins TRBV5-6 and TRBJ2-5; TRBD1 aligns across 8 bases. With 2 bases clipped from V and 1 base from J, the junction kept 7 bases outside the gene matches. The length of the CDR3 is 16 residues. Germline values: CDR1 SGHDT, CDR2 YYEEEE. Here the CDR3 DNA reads TGTGCCAGCAGCTTTATGGACAGGGCTCCCCAAGAGACCCAGTACTTC. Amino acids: CASSFMDRAPQETQYF.

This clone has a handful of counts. CDR3: CASSLTPGTNFREQFF. The CDR3 coding sequence is TGTGCCAGCAGCTTAACCCCCGGGACTAACTTTAGGGAGCAGTTCTTC. V usage is TRBV7-3 and J usage is TRBJ2-1, with 7 bases lining up with TRBD2. Germline assignment: CDR1 SGHTA and CDR2 FQGTGA. The CDR3 covers 16 residues. Losses at the gene ends were 0 bases for V and 10 bases for J; bases not matched to a gene: 12.

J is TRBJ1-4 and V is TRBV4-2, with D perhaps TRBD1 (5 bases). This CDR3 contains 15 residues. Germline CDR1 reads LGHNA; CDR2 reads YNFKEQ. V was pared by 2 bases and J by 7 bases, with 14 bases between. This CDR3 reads CASSQPDTNPEKLFF. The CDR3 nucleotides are TGTGCCAGCAGCCAACCGGACACAAACCCTGAAAAACTGTTTTTT.

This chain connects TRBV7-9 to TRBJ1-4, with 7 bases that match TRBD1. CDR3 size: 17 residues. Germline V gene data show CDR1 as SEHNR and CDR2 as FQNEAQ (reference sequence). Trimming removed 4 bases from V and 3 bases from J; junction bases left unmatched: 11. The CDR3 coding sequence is TGTGCCAGCAGCTCGACAGGGAGACCCAACTCTAATGAAAAACTGTTTTTT. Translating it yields CASSSTGRPNSNEKLFF.

DNA for the CDR3: TGTGCCAGCCAGAAACAGGGGGGGTGGGGTACTGAAGCTTTCTTT. Amino acids: CASQKQGGWGTEAFF. This chain connects TRBV27 to TRBJ1-1; 8 bases are shared with TRBD1. CDR3 length equals 15 residues. The V segment lost 8 bases and the J segment 5 bases; nucleotides outside the gene matches: 13. Germline CDR1 and CDR2: MNHEY and SMNVEV (reference sequence).

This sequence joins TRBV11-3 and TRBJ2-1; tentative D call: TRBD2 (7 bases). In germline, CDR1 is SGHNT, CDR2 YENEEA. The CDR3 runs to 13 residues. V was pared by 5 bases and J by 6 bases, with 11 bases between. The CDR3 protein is CASSMAGANEQFF. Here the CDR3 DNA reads TGTGCCAGCAGCATGGCGGGGGCCAATGAGCAGTTCTTC.

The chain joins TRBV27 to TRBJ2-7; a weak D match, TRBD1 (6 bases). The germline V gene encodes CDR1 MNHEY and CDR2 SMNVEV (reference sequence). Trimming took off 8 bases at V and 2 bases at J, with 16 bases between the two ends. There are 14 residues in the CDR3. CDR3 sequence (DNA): TGTGCCAGCTCCTCACTCGGGACACCCTACGAGCAGTACTTC. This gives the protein CASSSLGTPYEQYF.

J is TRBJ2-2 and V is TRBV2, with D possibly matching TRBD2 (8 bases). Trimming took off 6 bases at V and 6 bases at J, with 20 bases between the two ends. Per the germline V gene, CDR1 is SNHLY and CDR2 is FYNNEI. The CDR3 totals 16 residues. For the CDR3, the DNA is TGTGCCAGCAGAACGGGCGGGAGGACAGGCTCCGGGGAGCTGTTTTTT. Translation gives CASRTGGRTGSGELFF. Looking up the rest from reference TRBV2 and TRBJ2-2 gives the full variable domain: EPEVTQTPSHQVTQMGQEVILRCVPISNHLYFYWYRQILGQKVEFLVSFYNNEISEKSEIFDDQFSVERPDGSNFTLKIRSTKLEDSAMYFCASRTGGRTGSGELFFGEGSRLTVL.

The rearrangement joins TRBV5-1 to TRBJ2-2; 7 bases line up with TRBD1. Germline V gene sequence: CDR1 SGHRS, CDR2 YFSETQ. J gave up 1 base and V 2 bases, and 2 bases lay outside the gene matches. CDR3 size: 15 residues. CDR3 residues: CASSLRTGNTGELFF. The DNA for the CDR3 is TGCGCCAGCAGCTTAAGGACAGGGAACACCGGGGAGCTGTTTTTT.

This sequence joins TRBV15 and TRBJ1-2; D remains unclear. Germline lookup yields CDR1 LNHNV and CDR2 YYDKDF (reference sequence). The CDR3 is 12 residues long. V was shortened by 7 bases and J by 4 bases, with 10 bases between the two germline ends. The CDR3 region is CATMRFPYGYTF. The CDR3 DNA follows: TGTGCCACCATGAGGTTTCCCTATGGCTACACCTTC. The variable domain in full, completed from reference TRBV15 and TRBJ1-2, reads DAMVIQNPRYQVTQFGKPVTLSCSQTLNHNVMYWYQQKSSQAPKLLFHYYDKDFNNEADTPDNFQSRRPNTSFCFLDIRSPGLGDTAMYLCATMRFPYGYTFGSGTRLTVV.

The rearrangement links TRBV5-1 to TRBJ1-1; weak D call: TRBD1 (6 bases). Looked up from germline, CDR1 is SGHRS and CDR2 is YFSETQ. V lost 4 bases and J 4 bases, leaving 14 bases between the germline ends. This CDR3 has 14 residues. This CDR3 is CASSRRGGGTEAFF. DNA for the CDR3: TGCGCCAGCAGCAGGAGGGGAGGGGGCACTGAAGCTTTCTTT.

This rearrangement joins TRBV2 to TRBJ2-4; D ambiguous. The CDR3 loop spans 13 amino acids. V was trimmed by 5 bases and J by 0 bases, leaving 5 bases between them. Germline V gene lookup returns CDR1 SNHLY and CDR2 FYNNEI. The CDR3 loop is CASSPRAKNIQYF. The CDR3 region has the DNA TGTGCCAGCAGTCCTAGAGCCAAAAACATTCAGTACTTC. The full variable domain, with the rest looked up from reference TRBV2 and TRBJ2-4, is EPEVTQTPSHQVTQMGQEVILRCVPISNHLYFYWYRQILGQKVEFLVSFYNNEISEKSEIFDDQFSVERPDGSNFTLKIRSTKLEDSAMYFCASSPRAKNIQYFGAGTRLSVL.

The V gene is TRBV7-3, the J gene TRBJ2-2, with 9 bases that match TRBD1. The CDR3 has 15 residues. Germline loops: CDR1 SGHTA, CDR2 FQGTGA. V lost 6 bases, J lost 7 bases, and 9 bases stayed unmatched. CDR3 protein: CASSSKGTGYGELFF. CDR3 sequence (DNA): TGTGCCAGCAGTTCTAAGGGGACAGGGTACGGGGAGCTGTTTTTT.

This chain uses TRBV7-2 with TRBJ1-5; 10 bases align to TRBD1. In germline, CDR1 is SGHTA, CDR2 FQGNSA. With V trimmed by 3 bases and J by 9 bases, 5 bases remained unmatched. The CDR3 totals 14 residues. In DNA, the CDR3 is TGTGCCAGCAGCTTGGGACAGGGGAGAGCGCCCCAGCATTTT. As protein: CASSLGQGRAPQHF.

CDR3 nucleotides: TGCGCCAGCAGTCCGGGGGGGCCGACCGGGGAGCTGTTTTTT. It yields the protein CASSPGGPTGELFF. The V call is TRBV5-1, the J call TRBJ2-2; 8 bases align to TRBD2. CDR1 and CDR2 (germline): SGHRS, YFSETQ. This CDR3 is 14 amino acids long. Trimming took 5 bases from V and 5 from J; bases not matched to a gene: 5.

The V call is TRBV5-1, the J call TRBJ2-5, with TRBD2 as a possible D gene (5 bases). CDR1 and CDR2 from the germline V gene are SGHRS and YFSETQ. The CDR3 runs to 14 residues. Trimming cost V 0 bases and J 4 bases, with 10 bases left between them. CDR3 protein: CASSLVGVGETQYF. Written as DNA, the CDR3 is TGCGCCAGCAGCTTGGTCGGGGTAGGAGAGACCCAGTACTTC.

This chain's CDR3 is CASSLGGAEETQYF. CDR3 in DNA: TGTGCCAGCAGCTTGGGGGGGGCCGAAGAGACCCAGTACTTC. The rearrangement joins TRBV7-2 to TRBJ2-5, with D possibly being TRBD2 (7 bases). V was cut by 3 bases and J by 3 bases, with 11 bases left in between. This CDR3 has 14 amino acids. Germline V CDR1 and CDR2: SGHTA, FQGNSA.

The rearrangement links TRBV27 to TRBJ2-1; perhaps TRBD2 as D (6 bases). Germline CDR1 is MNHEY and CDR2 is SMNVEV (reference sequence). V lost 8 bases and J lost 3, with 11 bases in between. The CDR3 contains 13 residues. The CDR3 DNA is TGTGCCAGCGGTGATAGCGGCTACAATGAGCAGTTCTTC. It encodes CASGDSGYNEQFF.

The CDR3 reads CASSPSGGASTDTQYF. Written as DNA, the CDR3 is TGTGCCAGCAGCCCCAGTGGGGGGGCAAGCACAGATACGCAGTATTTT. V usage is TRBV7-3 and J usage is TRBJ2-3; possibly TRBD2 for D (7 bases). Germline V lookup: CDR1 SGHTA, CDR2 FQGTGA. Deletions cut 5 bases from V and 0 bases from J, with 15 bases between. CDR3 length: 16 residues.

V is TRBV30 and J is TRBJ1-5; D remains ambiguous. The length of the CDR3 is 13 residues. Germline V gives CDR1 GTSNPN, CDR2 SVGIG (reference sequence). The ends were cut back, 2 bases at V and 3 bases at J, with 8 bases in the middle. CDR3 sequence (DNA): TGTGCCTGGAGTCACAGAAACAATCAGCCCCAGCATTTT. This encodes CAWSHRNNQPQHF.

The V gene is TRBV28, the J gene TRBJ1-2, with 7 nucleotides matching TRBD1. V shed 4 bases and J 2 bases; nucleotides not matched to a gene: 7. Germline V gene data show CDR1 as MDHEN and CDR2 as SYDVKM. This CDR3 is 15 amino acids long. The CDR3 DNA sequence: TGTGCCAGCAGTTCAATCGGGACAGCGAACTATGGCTACACCTTC. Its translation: CASSSIGTANYGYTF.

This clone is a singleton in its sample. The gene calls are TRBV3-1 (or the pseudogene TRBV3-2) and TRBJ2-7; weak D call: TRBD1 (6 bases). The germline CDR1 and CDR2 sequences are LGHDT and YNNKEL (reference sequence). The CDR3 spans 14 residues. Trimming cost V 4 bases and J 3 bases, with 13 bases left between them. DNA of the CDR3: TGTGCCAGCAGCCGACCGGGACATAACTACGAGCAGTACTTC. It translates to CASSRPGHNYEQYF.

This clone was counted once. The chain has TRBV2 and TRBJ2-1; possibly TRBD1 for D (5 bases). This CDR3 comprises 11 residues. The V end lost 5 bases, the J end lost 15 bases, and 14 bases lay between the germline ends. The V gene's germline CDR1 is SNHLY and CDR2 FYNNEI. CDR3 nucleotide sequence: TGTGCCAGCAGTACGGTGGACAAACGGTTCTTC. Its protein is CASSTVDKRFF.